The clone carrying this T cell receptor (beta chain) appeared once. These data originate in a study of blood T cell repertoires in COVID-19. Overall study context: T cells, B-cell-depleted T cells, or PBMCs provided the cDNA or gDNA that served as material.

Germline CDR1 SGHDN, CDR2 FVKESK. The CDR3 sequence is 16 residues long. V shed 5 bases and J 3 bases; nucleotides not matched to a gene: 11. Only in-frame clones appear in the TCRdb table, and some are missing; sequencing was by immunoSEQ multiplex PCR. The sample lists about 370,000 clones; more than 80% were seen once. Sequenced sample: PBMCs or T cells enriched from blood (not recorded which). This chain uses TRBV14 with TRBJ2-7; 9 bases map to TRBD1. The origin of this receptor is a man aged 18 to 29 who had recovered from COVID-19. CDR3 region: CASSSRDRENNYEQYF. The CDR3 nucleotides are TGTGCCAGCAGCTCTCGGGACAGGGAAAATAACTACGAGCAGTACTTC.